This T cell receptor beta chain originates from a study of shared clonotypes between healthy human individuals. This clone was observed a few times. There were no recent acute infections or vaccinations among the donors, who were healthy HIV-negative adults. Unsorted samples, those not sorted, used approximately 88 million PBMCs for genomic DNA. The test was conducted at deep level. As handled by the study authors: Filtering was not the same, since immunoSEQ gave junction-only sequences without quality scores. Profiling relied on immunoSEQ multiplex PCR, and the TCRdb table lists in-frame clones only, not all of them. That table is the source of V, J and clone size, and D and trimming were worked out from the DNA. This repertoire shows around 530,000 clones, around 81% found once; its top ten account for around 12%. What was sequenced was PBMCs. This TCR was recovered from a woman aged 40 to 49 in good health. Some clones in this sample may be carry-over from other donors' samples.

CDR3 in amino acids: CASSGRAGRVGIQYF. The CDR3 region has the DNA TGTGCCAGCAGTGGAAGGGCAGGGAGAGTCGGCATTCAGTACTTC. The chain combines TRBV2 with TRBJ2-4; D tentatively fits TRBD1 or TRBD2 (5 bases each). The CDR3 extends over 15 amino acids. CDR1 and CDR2 from the germline V gene are SNHLY and FYNNEI. The V end was cut by 4 bases, the J end by 9 bases, with 19 bases between. The full variable domain, in which reference TRBV2 and TRBJ2-4 provide the parts outside the CDR3, is EPEVTQTPSHQVTQMGQEVILRCVPISNHLYFYWYRQILGQKVEFLVSFYNNEISEKSEIFDDQFSVERPDGSNFTLKIRSTKLEDSAMYFCASSGRAGRVGIQYFGAGTRLSVL.